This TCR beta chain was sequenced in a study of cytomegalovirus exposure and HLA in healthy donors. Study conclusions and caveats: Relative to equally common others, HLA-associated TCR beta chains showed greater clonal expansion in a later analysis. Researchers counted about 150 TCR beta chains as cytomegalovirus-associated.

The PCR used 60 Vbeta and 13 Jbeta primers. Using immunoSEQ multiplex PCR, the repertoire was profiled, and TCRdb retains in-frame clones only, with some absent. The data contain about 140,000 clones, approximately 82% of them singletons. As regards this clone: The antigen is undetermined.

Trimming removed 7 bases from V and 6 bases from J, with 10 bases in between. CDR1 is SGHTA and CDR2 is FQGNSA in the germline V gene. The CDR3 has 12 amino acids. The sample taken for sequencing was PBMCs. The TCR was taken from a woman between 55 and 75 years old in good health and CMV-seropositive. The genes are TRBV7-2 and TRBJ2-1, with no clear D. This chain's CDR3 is CASTSTINEQFF. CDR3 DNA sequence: TGTGCCAGCACCTCCACTATCAATGAGCAGTTCTTC. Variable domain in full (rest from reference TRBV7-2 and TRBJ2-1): GAGVSQSPSNKVTEKGKDVELRCDPISGHTALYWYRQSLGQGLEFLIYFQGNSAPDKSGLPSDRFSAERTGGSVSTLTIQRTQQEDSAVYLCASTSTINEQFFGPGTRLTVL.